A selection of T cell receptor beta chains follows, all from one sample in a study of blood T cells in healthy people across ages. MiXCR, applied by TCRdb to the 5' RACE reads, yields one record per CDR3 protein. The data hold 850,000 to 1,100,000 distinct CDR3 sequences, with roughly two fifths observed a single time. The specimen was blood. The source is a man younger than 35 in good health. Each CDR3 is given with its conserved first and last residue. Fields, in order: clone size, V gene, J gene, D gene, CDR3 protein, CDR3 DNA. The D gene is left open where the match is weak. The size entry is marked missing in some rows and otherwise reads once, few, many or a size class.

-	TRBV27	TRBJ1-1	-	CASSLFRNTEAFF	TGTGCCAGCAGTTTATTTCGTAACACTGAAGCTTTCTTT
few	TRBV20-1	TRBJ2-5	-	CSAQTSTETQYF	TGCAGTGCTCAAACTAGCACTGAGACCCAGTACTTC
once	TRBV12-3/TRBV12-4	TRBJ1-2	-	CASSRRQGPLVDYTF	TGTGCCAGCAGCCGGCGCCAGGGCCCCTTAGTCGACTACACCTTC
-	TRBV2	TRBJ2-2	TRBD1	CARGQGSNTGELFF	TGTGCCAGAGGACAGGGGTCGAACACCGGGGAGCTGTTTTTT
few	TRBV5-4	TRBJ2-1	-	CASSLVGQGANRKFF	-
-	TRBV20-1	TRBJ1-6	-	CSAPSGVSDNSPLHF	TGCAGTGCTCCTTCAGGGGTGTCGGATAATTCACCCCTCCACTTT
-	TRBV5-1	TRBJ2-5	-	CASSSRWTDVNNEQYF	TGCGCCAGCAGCTCCCGATGGACCGATGTCAACAATGAGCAGTACTTC
-	TRBV29-1	TRBJ2-1	TRBD2	CSVVPGRAYNEQFF	TGCAGCGTTGTGCCAGGGAGGGCGTACAATGAGCAGTTCTTC
few	TRBV20-1	TRBJ1-1	-	CSASGSQGETEAFF	TGCAGTGCTAGTGGTTCACAGGGAGAGACTGAAGCTTTCTTT
-	TRBV15	TRBJ2-3	-	CATSNQQGDTQYF	TGTGCCACCAGCAACCAGCAGGGCGATACGCAGTATTTT
few	TRBV29-1	TRBJ2-7	-	CSVEDEQGPTYEQYF	TGCAGCGTTGAAGATGAACAGGGACCCACCTACGAGCAGTACTTC
few	TRBV29-1	TRBJ1-2	-	CSVEGAGELYGYTF	TGCAGCGTTGAAGGAGCAGGGGAACTCTATGGCTACACCTTC
few	TRBV2	TRBJ1-2	-	CASSDISNYGYTF	TGTGCCAGCAGCGACATATCTAACTATGGCTACACCTTC
few	TRBV5-6	TRBJ2-7	-	CASSFRGREQYF	TGTGCCAGCAGCTTCCGTGGGCGCGAGCAGTACTTC
-	TRBV20-1	TRBJ1-5	-	CSARDETESNQPQHF	TGCAGTGCTAGAGATGAGACAGAAAGCAATCAGCCCCAGCATTTT
-	TRBV20-1	TRBJ2-7	-	CSAREGGRSYEQYF	TGCAGTGCTAGAGAGGGGGGGCGGTCCTACGAGCAGTACTTC
few	TRBV7-8	TRBJ2-1	TRBD2	CASSNRTSGGTNEQFF	TGTGCCAGCAGCAACCGGACTAGCGGGGGGACGAATGAGCAGTTCTTC
few	TRBV29-1	TRBJ1-5	-	CSAKDLSNQPQHF	TGCAGCGCAAAGGATTTAAGCAATCAGCCCCAGCATTTT
few	TRBV6-1	TRBJ1-1	-	CASSDRSGLHGNTEAFF	TGTGCCAGCAGTGATAGATCCGGGCTCCACGGTAACACTGAAGCTTTCTTT
-	TRBV21-1	TRBJ1-4	-	CASSKESGTGFF	TGTGCCAGCAGCAAAGAGTCAGGGACTGGGTTTTTT
-	TRBV5-1	TRBJ1-6	-	CASSFGVSGDSPLHF	TGCGCCAGCAGCTTTGGTGTAAGCGGGGATTCACCCCTCCACTTT
-	TRBV12-3/TRBV12-4	TRBJ2-2	TRBD2	CASSLASWAGVSNTGELFF	TGTGCCAGCAGTTTAGCGTCGTGGGCGGGGGTGTCGAACACCGGGGAGCTGTTTTTT
-	TRBV6-2/TRBV6-3	TRBJ2-1	-	CASSVGTQGEQFF	TGTGCCAGCAGTGTCGGGACACAGGGTGAGCAGTTCTTC
many	TRBV12-3/TRBV12-4	TRBJ1-4	-	CASSFGGRSNEKLFF	TGTGCCAGCAGTTTTGGGGGGCGGTCAAATGAAAAACTGTTTTTT
-	TRBV6-6	TRBJ1-2	-	CASSYSQQAREGYTF	TGTGCCAGCAGTTACTCTCAACAGGCGAGGGAGGGCTACACCTTC
-	TRBV14	TRBJ2-7	-	CASSHRPPSYEQYF	TGTGCCAGCAGCCACCGGCCCCCCTCCTACGAGCAGTACTTC
-	TRBV6-2/TRBV6-3	TRBJ2-7	-	CASSDSDRGYEQYF	TGTGCCAGCAGTGACTCGGATCGTGGCTACGAGCAGTACTTC
many	TRBV7-8	TRBJ2-1	TRBD1	CASSNRDRYNEQFF	TGTGCCAGCAGCAACCGGGACAGGTACAATGAGCAGTTCTTC
-	TRBV10-3	TRBJ2-1	-	CAISEETRYNEQFF	TGTGCCATCAGTGAGGAAACCAGGTACAATGAGCAGTTCTTC
-	TRBV7-3	TRBJ2-2	-	CASSLRLGGNTGELFF	TGTGCCAGCAGCTTAAGACTAGGCGGCAACACCGGGGAGCTGTTTTTT
few	TRBV7-2	TRBJ2-7	-	CASSFGTRYEQYF	TGTGCCAGCAGCTTCGGGACCCGCTACGAGCAGTACTTC
-	TRBV7-2	TRBJ2-4	-	CASSLGYDRLAKNIQYF	TGTGCCAGCAGCTTGGGATACGACAGGCTAGCCAAAAACATTCAGTACTTC
few	TRBV7-2	TRBJ2-3	-	CASSTWTTTDTQYF	TGTGCCAGCAGCACATGGACCACCACAGATACGCAGTATTTT
-	TRBV25-1	TRBJ1-1	TRBD1	CASSEVRGRGTEAFF	TGTGCCAGCAGTGAGGTCAGGGGGCGCGGGACTGAAGCTTTCTTT
-	TRBV10-3	TRBJ2-2	TRBD2	CAISNSGGAGGELFF	TGTGCCATCAGCAATAGCGGGGGGGCCGGCGGGGAGCTGTTTTTT
-	TRBV6-2/TRBV6-3	TRBJ2-1	-	CASSYSWNEQFF	TGTGCCAGCAGTTACTCGTGGAATGAGCAGTTCTTC
-	TRBV29-1	TRBJ1-4	-	CSVEEGPEKLFF	TGCAGCGTTGAAGAGGGTCCTGAAAAACTGTTTTTT
-	TRBV20-1	TRBJ1-5	TRBD1	CSAGTGTDQPQHF	TGCAGTGCGGGGACAGGGACCGATCAGCCCCAGCATTTT
-	TRBV20-1	TRBJ1-5	TRBD1	CSAIAGTGAGGNQPQHF	TGCAGTGCCATAGCCGGGACAGGGGCGGGAGGCAATCAGCCCCAGCATTTT
-	TRBV9	TRBJ2-3	-	CASSAGQRADTQYF	TGTGCCAGCAGTGCGGGACAGCGGGCGGATACGCAGTATTTT
-	TRBV28	TRBJ1-4	TRBD1	CAALPSGGNEKLFF	TGTGCCGCGTTGCCTTCAGGGGGTAATGAAAAACTGTTTTTT
-	TRBV11-2	TRBJ2-1	-	CASSLEGGTVLYNEQFF	TGTGCCAGCAGCTTAGAAGGCGGGACAGTACTCTACAATGAGCAGTTCTTC
few	TRBV5-1	TRBJ2-1	TRBD1	CASSSRTGGGYNEQFF	TGCGCCAGCAGCAGTCGGACAGGGGGCGGGTACAATGAGCAGTTCTTC